The 8 T cell receptor beta chains below were found in one sample sequenced in a study of CD8 T cells in ankylosing spondylitis. One entry per CDR3 protein results from TCRdb running MiXCR on the 5' RACE reads. This sample has around 320,000 distinct CDR3 sequences, with under 25% found just once. The sequencing input was blood, either unsorted or a sorted T cell fraction (not recorded which). These receptors originate from a female donor with ankylosing spondylitis or in good health (not recorded which).

This sequence joins TRBV5-6 and TRBJ1-1, with D uncertain. The germline gives CDR1 SGHDT, CDR2 YYEEEE. Trimming took 2 bases from V and 1 from J, leaving 9 bases between them. There are 14 residues in the CDR3. The CDR3, as DNA: TGTGCCAGCAGCTTAAGAAACAAGAACACTGAAGCTTTCTTT. Protein sequence: CASSLRNKNTEAFF. The variable domain in full, with the rest retrieved from reference TRBV5-6 and TRBJ1-1, is DAGVTQSPTHLIKTRGQQVTLRCSPKSGHDTVSWYQQALGQGPQFIFQYYEEEERQRGNFPDRFSGHQFPNYSSELNVNALLLGDSALYLCASSLRNKNTEAFFGQGTRLTVV.

The chain's CDR3 is CASSLEMGGNEQFF. The CDR3 DNA sequence: TGTGCCAGCAGTTTAGAGATGGGGGGCAATGAGCAGTTCTTC. J is TRBJ2-1 and V is TRBV12-3 or TRBV12-4, with D perhaps matching TRBD2 (6 bases). V was pared by 1 base and J by 6 bases, with 10 bases between. This CDR3 has 14 residues.

The chain employs TRBV28 and TRBJ2-7; D is unclear. This CDR3 is built from 14 residues. Germline CDR1 MDHEN, CDR2 SYDVKM. The V end was cut by 2 bases, the J end by 2 bases, with 10 bases between. CDR3 in DNA: TGTGCCAGCAGTTTAAACTTAAGTCCCTACGAGCAGTACTTC. Its protein is CASSLNLSPYEQYF.

This clonotype is a singleton in its sample. The genes are TRBV7-2 and TRBJ2-6, with D possibly matching TRBD1 (6 bases). Germline V CDR1 and CDR2: SGHTA, FQGNSA. The CDR3 loop spans 16 amino acids. Trimming took 4 bases from V and 4 from J, leaving 14 bases between them. In DNA, the CDR3 is TGTGCCAGCAGCTCCGAAGGGGGTAGGGGGGCCAACGTCCTGACTTTC. It is translated as CASSSEGGRGANVLTF.

This rearrangement joins TRBV20-1 to TRBJ2-5; D ambiguous. The CDR3 covers 13 residues. V shed 1 base and J shed 2 bases, with 8 bases lying between them. Germline assignment: CDR1 DFQATT and CDR2 SNEGSKA (reference sequence). As DNA, the CDR3 is TGCAGTGCTAGAGGGGATGTTCAAGAGACCCAGTACTTC. This sequence encodes CSARGDVQETQYF.

The V gene is TRBV12-3 or TRBV12-4, the J gene TRBJ1-6, with D hard to call. The V and J ends lost 2 bases and 7 bases respectively, with 12 bases between them. The CDR3 contains 15 residues. The CDR3 loop reads CASSLSAGMNSPLHF. The DNA of the CDR3 is TGTGCCAGCAGTTTATCGGCGGGCATGAATTCACCCCTCCACTTT.

This clonotype was found many times. The chain couples TRBV20-1 to TRBJ1-1; D remains ambiguous. CDR3 length equals 13 residues. CDR1 DFQATT and CDR2 SNEGSKA come from the germline V gene (reference sequence). V shed 2 bases and J shed 1 base, with 8 bases lying between them. The CDR3 protein is CSARYGRNTEAFF. As DNA, the CDR3 is TGCAGTGCTAGATACGGGAGGAACACTGAAGCTTTCTTT.

The V call is TRBV9, the J call TRBJ2-3, with 7 bases identical to TRBD2. The junction had 10 bases not matched to a gene; V was cut back by 3 bases and J by 0 bases. This CDR3 has 17 residues. CDR1 SGDLS and CDR2 YYNGEE come from the germline V gene. CDR3: CASSATAAGPSTDTQYF. The CDR3 DNA sequence: TGTGCCAGCAGCGCAACCGCAGCGGGACCTAGCACAGATACGCAGTATTTT.